Below, 6 T cell receptor beta chains from the same sample are listed, as sequenced in a study of cytomegalovirus exposure and HLA in healthy donors. Libraries were prepared by immunoSEQ multiplex PCR; TCRdb keeps only in-frame clonotypes and omits some of them. The sample comprises 100,000 to 150,000 clones, about 91% of which are singletons, and 1.5% to 2% rests with the top ten. The sample taken for sequencing was PBMCs. These receptors came from a man between 18 and 35 years old in good health and CMV-seronegative.

This sequence joins TRBV28 and TRBJ2-1; TRBD2 matches 8 bases. With 5 bases clipped from V and 6 bases from J, the junction kept 15 bases outside the gene matches. Germline loops: CDR1 MDHEN, CDR2 SYDVKM. The CDR3 length is 17 residues. The CDR3 DNA is TGTGCCAGCAGTCCGGGGATGGGACTAGTGGGCGGCAATGAGCAGTTCTTC. It codes for CASSPGMGLVGGNEQFF.

Details on this clone: One junction end disagrees with the germline gene, perhaps due to a read error. V and J are TRBV29-1 and TRBJ1-3; D gene ambiguous. The CDR3 covers 13 residues. Germline CDR1 and CDR2: SQVTM and ANQGSEA. The CDR3: CSVQESSGNTIYF. The CDR3 nucleotides read TGCAGCGTTCAAGAGAGCTCTGGAAACACCATATATTTT.

The chain is built from TRBV28 and TRBJ2-3; D possibly corresponds to TRBD2 (5 bases). Germline V gene sequence: CDR1 MDHEN, CDR2 SYDVKM. V dropped 6 bases and J dropped 0 bases, with 7 bases sitting between them. The CDR3 totals 13 residues. The CDR3: CASSRGSTDTQYF. CDR3 sequence (DNA): TGTGCCAGCAGCCGGGGAAGCACAGATACGCAGTATTTT.

The rearrangement uses TRBV9 and TRBJ1-1, with no clear D. The CDR3 has 11 residues. The germline V gene encodes CDR1 SGDLS and CDR2 YYNGEE. V was pared by 6 bases and J by 9 bases, with 12 bases between. CDR3 in amino acids: CASTGGGKAFF. CDR3 coding DNA: TGTGCCAGCACCGGCGGCGGAAAAGCTTTCTTT.

In this sample, this clone turned up once. The DNA for the CDR3 is TGTGCCAGCAGCTTAGGGTCGGGGAACACTGAAGCTTTCTTT. Protein: CASSLGSGNTEAFF. This chain links TRBV7-2 with TRBJ1-1; D is ambiguous. This CDR3 is 14 amino acids long. Germline lookup yields CDR1 SGHTA and CDR2 FQGNSA. The germline V and J ends were trimmed by 1 base and 1 base, with 7 bases remaining between them.

This rearrangement joins TRBV19 to TRBJ1-2; the D gene is possibly TRBD1 (5 bases). This CDR3 contains 16 residues. Germline loops: CDR1 LNHDA, CDR2 SQIVND (reference sequence). The V gene lost 5 bases and the J gene lost 0 bases, with 16 bases spanning the gap. CDR3: CASSVSSGFPNYGYTF. The CDR3 coding sequence is TGTGCCAGTAGTGTTTCATCAGGGTTTCCTAACTATGGCTACACCTTC.